The clone carrying this TCR beta chain turned up a few times. The target antigen is unknown. This CDR3 has 13 amino acids. The germline CDR1 and CDR2 sequences are SGHNT and YYREEE (reference sequence). V lost 4 bases and J 9 bases, leaving 14 bases between the germline ends. 5'RACE template switching produced TCR cDNA carrying a universal primer site and UMIs. A single record per CDR3 protein comes from TCRdb applying MiXCR to the 5' RACE reads. The data hold around 46,000 distinct CDR3 sequences, with around 7% observed a single time. The sample is drawn from a study of T cells after yellow fever vaccination. Study-wide points: From the bulk population, abundant clonotypes could contaminate and appear within FACS-sorted repertoires. Few clonotypes appeared in both CD4 and CD8 compartments.

The input for sequencing was CD8+ T cells sorted from PBMCs, taken approximately 15 days after the first yellow fever vaccination. The chain uses TRBV5-4 and TRBJ1-5; tentative D call: TRBD1 (5 bases). The receptor's source is a man between 18 and 29 years old who received the YFV17D yellow fever vaccine. CDR3 loop: CASSLDRGGPQHF. CDR3 coding DNA: TGTGCCAGCAGCCTAGACCGGGGGGGGCCCCAGCATTTT. Full variable domain (rest looked up from reference TRBV5-4 and TRBJ1-5): ETGVTQSPTHLIKTRGQQVTLRCSSQSGHNTVSWYQQALGQGPQFIFQYYREEENGRGNFPPRFSGLQFPNYSSELNVNALELDDSALYLCASSLDRGGPQHFGDGTRLSIL.